This TCR beta chain was sequenced in a study of metastatic and nonmetastatic thyroid tumors. Study summary: It was across blood and tumor or nodule tissue from malignant and benign thyroid patients that repertoires were compared.

Germline loops: CDR1 DFQATT, CDR2 SNEGSKA (reference sequence). The CDR3 is 14 residues long. V lost 1 base and J 6 bases, leaving 16 bases between the germline ends. No patient had received any treatment before thyroid surgery. This clone is medium-sized in the sample. In the original processing: The study took CDR3 differences across clinicopathological groups and made a distant-metastasis classifier for papillary thyroid cancer from them. TCRdb re-called the PCR reads with MiXCR. None of the V and J calls come from the authors' own analysis; TCRdb made them. The profile shows 20,000 to 25,000 clones, about 22% of them singletons.

Material for sequencing was tumor tissue. The chain joins TRBV20-1 to TRBJ2-7; D unresolved. This clonotype was obtained from a female donor with papillary thyroid cancer or a benign thyroid nodule (not recorded which). Some clones in this sample may be carry-over from other donors' samples. The CDR3 loop reads CSARGIWVRFEQYF. The CDR3, as DNA: TGCAGTGCTAGAGGCATTTGGGTTAGATTCGAGCAGTACTTC.